Listed below are T cell receptor beta chains from one sample, sequenced in a study of T cell changes during pregnancy in multiple sclerosis. Libraries were prepared by immunoSEQ multiplex PCR; TCRdb keeps only in-frame clonotypes and omits some of them. The data show some 80,000 clones, 90% to 95% seen once. The starting material was peripheral blood, obtained in the second trimester of pregnancy. These receptors were collected from a female donor with multiple sclerosis, enrolled in a pregnancy study. Each CDR3 is given with its conserved first and last residue. The D gene is left open where the match is weak. Size tells how often a clone was seen (once, few, many) or the class of an expanded clone, and some rows leave it out.

v_gene: TRBV25-1; len: 11; d_gene: -; j_gene: TRBJ2-7; abundance: -; CDR3nt: TGTGCCAGCGGTAACAGGGTCGAGCAGTACTTC; CDR3aa: CASGNRVEQYF
v_gene: TRBV6-4; len: 15; d_gene: TRBD2; j_gene: TRBJ2-7; abundance: -; CDR3nt: TGTGCCAGCAGCCGACGCAGCGGGAGTATGTACGAGCAGTACTTC; CDR3aa: CASSRRSGSMYEQYF
v_gene: TRBV12-5; len: 18; d_gene: TRBD1; j_gene: TRBJ1-2; abundance: few; CDR3nt: TGTGCTAGTGGTTTCTGGCCCCTGACAGGGGCGGACCACTATGGCTACACCTTC; CDR3aa: CASGFWPLTGADHYGYTF
v_gene: TRBV5-6; len: 16; d_gene: -; j_gene: TRBJ2-6; abundance: -; CDR3nt: TGTGCCAGCAGCTCATTAAAGAGCTCTGGGGCCAACGTCCTGACTTTC; CDR3aa: CASSSLKSSGANVLTF
v_gene: TRBV4-1; len: 14; d_gene: TRBD1; j_gene: TRBJ1-1; abundance: -; CDR3nt: TGCGCCAGCAGCATAACACAGGGGGCCCCTGAAGCTTTCTTT; CDR3aa: CASSITQGAPEAFF
v_gene: TRBV27; len: 14; d_gene: TRBD1; j_gene: TRBJ2-1; abundance: -; CDR3nt: TGTGCCAGCAAAGACAGGGGATCCCACAATGAGCAGTTCTTC; CDR3aa: CASKDRGSHNEQFF
v_gene: TRBV19; len: 15; d_gene: -; j_gene: TRBJ1-5; abundance: -; CDR3nt: TGTGCCAGCAGGAGAGCTTGGGGGGAAAATCAGCCCCAGCATTTT; CDR3aa: CASRRAWGENQPQHF
v_gene: TRBV4-2; len: 15; d_gene: -; j_gene: TRBJ1-5; abundance: once; CDR3nt: TGTGCCAGCAGCCAAGGGGGCAGCCCAAATCAGCCCCAGCATTTT; CDR3aa: CASSQGGSPNQPQHF
v_gene: TRBV28; len: 17; d_gene: -; j_gene: TRBJ2-5; abundance: -; CDR3nt: TGTGCTACAGAGGGCCAATGGAGGGAGTACCATCAAGAGACCCAGTACTTC; CDR3aa: CATEGQWREYHQETQYF
v_gene: TRBV6-1; len: 13; d_gene: -; j_gene: TRBJ1-2; abundance: -; CDR3nt: TGTGCCAGCAGTGTACAGGCCACCTATGGCTACACCTTC; CDR3aa: CASSVQATYGYTF
v_gene: TRBV4-3; len: 16; d_gene: TRBD2; j_gene: TRBJ2-1; abundance: -; CDR3nt: TGCGCCAGCACAAACCTAGCGGGAGGGCCATATGAGGAGCAGTTCTTC; CDR3aa: CASTNLAGGPYEEQFF
v_gene: TRBV21-1; len: 16; d_gene: -; j_gene: TRBJ2-2; abundance: -; CDR3nt: TGTGCCAGCAGCAAGGGGGGGCAGCTATACACCGGGGAGCTGTTTTTT; CDR3aa: CASSKGGQLYTGELFF
v_gene: TRBV29-1; len: 18; d_gene: TRBD1; j_gene: TRBJ2-5; abundance: -; CDR3nt: TGCAGCGTTGACGGGGCCGAGGGGGCCCAGGGTTTAGCGGAGACCCAGTACTTC; CDR3aa: CSVDGAEGAQGLAETQYF
v_gene: TRBV7-9; len: 14; d_gene: -; j_gene: TRBJ1-4; abundance: -; CDR3nt: TGTGCCAGCAGCCTCAGCGGACAGAATGAAAAACTGTTTTTT; CDR3aa: CASSLSGQNEKLFF
v_gene: TRBV5-1; len: 14; d_gene: -; j_gene: TRBJ2-3; abundance: -; CDR3nt: TGCGCCAGCAGCTTGGGACAGAGCACAGATACGCAGTATTTT; CDR3aa: CASSLGQSTDTQYF
v_gene: TRBV19; len: 15; d_gene: -; j_gene: TRBJ1-5; abundance: -; CDR3nt: TGTGCCAGTAGTATAGGGTCCGGGGGCAATCAGCCCCAGCATTTT; CDR3aa: CASSIGSGGNQPQHF
v_gene: TRBV16; len: 12; d_gene: -; j_gene: TRBJ2-7; abundance: -; CDR3nt: TGTGCCAGCCTCAGGGTAAGGGGCGAGCAGTACTTC; CDR3aa: CASLRVRGEQYF
v_gene: TRBV19; len: 15; d_gene: TRBD1; j_gene: TRBJ1-1; abundance: -; CDR3nt: TGTGCCAGTAGTCCCGACAGGGGGCGTCGGACTGAAGCTTTCTTT; CDR3aa: CASSPDRGRRTEAFF
v_gene: TRBV7-9; len: 16; d_gene: TRBD2; j_gene: TRBJ2-7; abundance: once; CDR3nt: TGTGCCAGCAGCGCGCGGACTAGCGGGAGGCACTACGAGCAGTACTTC; CDR3aa: CASSARTSGRHYEQYF
v_gene: TRBV11-2; len: 16; d_gene: -; j_gene: TRBJ2-5; abundance: once; CDR3nt: TGTGCCAGCAGCTTAGAGGGGGCAAGGACCCAAGAGACCCAGTACTTC; CDR3aa: CASSLEGARTQETQYF
v_gene: TRBV4-1; len: 14; d_gene: TRBD1; j_gene: TRBJ1-2; abundance: -; CDR3nt: TGCGCCAGCAGCCAAGTAGGACAGGTTATCTGGTACACCTTC; CDR3aa: CASSQVGQVIWYTF
v_gene: TRBV19; len: 17; d_gene: TRBD1; j_gene: TRBJ1-1; abundance: -; CDR3nt: TGTGCCAGTATTACCGGCCGGGACAGGCGGATGAACACTGAAGCTTTCTTT; CDR3aa: CASITGRDRRMNTEAFF
v_gene: TRBV6-4; len: 17; d_gene: -; j_gene: TRBJ1-5; abundance: -; CDR3nt: TGTGCCAGCAGTGACCCCAGAGTTGGAGATGGCAATCAGCCCCAGCATTTT; CDR3aa: CASSDPRVGDGNQPQHF
v_gene: TRBV6-5; len: 12; d_gene: -; j_gene: TRBJ1-1; abundance: -; CDR3nt: TGTGCCAGCAGAACGGGAGAGGAGAAGGCTTTCTTT; CDR3aa: CASRTGEEKAFF
v_gene: TRBV11-2; len: 12; d_gene: TRBD1; j_gene: TRBJ1-1; abundance: -; CDR3nt: TGTGCCAGCAGCCTTGCCCAGGGGGGTGCTTTCTTT; CDR3aa: CASSLAQGGAFF
v_gene: TRBV19; len: 16; d_gene: TRBD2; j_gene: TRBJ2-1; abundance: -; CDR3nt: TGTGCCAGTAGTATAGTTACGGGAGGGACCTACAATGAGCAGTTCTTC; CDR3aa: CASSIVTGGTYNEQFF
v_gene: TRBV29-1; len: 14; d_gene: -; j_gene: TRBJ2-1; abundance: -; CDR3nt: TGCAGCGCCGCGGGCGGGGAATCCTACAATGAGCAGTTCTTC; CDR3aa: CSAAGGESYNEQFF
v_gene: TRBV6-4; len: 18; d_gene: TRBD1; j_gene: TRBJ1-1; abundance: -; CDR3nt: TGTGCCAGCAGTGACTCGCGGAGACAGGGATCCATGAACACTGAAGCTTTCTTT; CDR3aa: CASSDSRRQGSMNTEAFF
v_gene: TRBV28; len: 13; d_gene: -; j_gene: TRBJ1-1; abundance: -; CDR3nt: TGTGCCAGCAGACCGGGGGGGAACACTGAAGCTTTCTTT; CDR3aa: CASRPGGNTEAFF
v_gene: TRBV6-6; len: 15; d_gene: TRBD1; j_gene: TRBJ1-5; abundance: -; CDR3nt: TGTGCCAGCAGTTTGGGCAGGGGGCGATTTCAGCCCCAGCATTTT; CDR3aa: CASSLGRGRFQPQHF
v_gene: TRBV5-1; len: 14; d_gene: TRBD1; j_gene: TRBJ2-2; abundance: once; CDR3nt: TGCGCCAGCAGCACGGGACAGGGGACCGGGGAGCTGTTTTTT; CDR3aa: CASSTGQGTGELFF
v_gene: TRBV27; len: 15; d_gene: TRBD1; j_gene: TRBJ2-7; abundance: once; CDR3nt: TGTGCCAGCAGCCCGGGACAGGGGGCATCCTACGAGCAGTACTTC; CDR3aa: CASSPGQGASYEQYF
v_gene: TRBV6-1; len: 14; d_gene: -; j_gene: TRBJ1-6; abundance: -; CDR3nt: TGTGCCAGCAGTGAACGAGGATGGAATTCACCCCTCCACTTT; CDR3aa: CASSERGWNSPLHF
v_gene: TRBV27; len: 15; d_gene: TRBD1; j_gene: TRBJ2-1; abundance: -; CDR3nt: TGTGCCAGCACCCGGGACAGGGGGAAATACAATGAGCAGTTCTTC; CDR3aa: CASTRDRGKYNEQFF
v_gene: TRBV4-1; len: 12; d_gene: -; j_gene: TRBJ2-7; abundance: -; CDR3nt: TGCGCCAGCAGCCAAGACGGTGTCGAGCAGTACTTC; CDR3aa: CASSQDGVEQYF
v_gene: TRBV5-8; len: 15; d_gene: TRBD1; j_gene: TRBJ1-2; abundance: -; CDR3nt: TGTGCCAGCAGCTTGGCGGGACAGGGGAATAATGGCTACACCTTC; CDR3aa: CASSLAGQGNNGYTF
v_gene: TRBV11-2; len: 15; d_gene: TRBD2; j_gene: TRBJ2-7; abundance: -; CDR3nt: TGTGCCAGCAGCTTAGGGGGCGGGAGGGCCTACGAGCAGTACTTC; CDR3aa: CASSLGGGRAYEQYF
v_gene: TRBV18; len: 15; d_gene: TRBD1; j_gene: TRBJ1-2; abundance: -; CDR3nt: TGTGCCAGCTCACTACAACACAGGGGAGCGGATGGCTACACCTTC; CDR3aa: CASSLQHRGADGYTF
v_gene: TRBV30; len: 14; d_gene: TRBD1; j_gene: TRBJ1-2; abundance: -; CDR3nt: TGTGCCTGGGCCAGGGGGACCCGGACCTATGGCTACACCTTC; CDR3aa: CAWARGTRTYGYTF
v_gene: TRBV5-1; len: 15; d_gene: -; j_gene: TRBJ1-2; abundance: -; CDR3nt: TGCGCCAGCAGCTTGGGGAACGCAGACTACTATGGCTACACCTTC; CDR3aa: CASSLGNADYYGYTF
v_gene: TRBV25-1; len: 16; d_gene: TRBD1; j_gene: TRBJ2-2; abundance: -; CDR3nt: TGTGCCAGCAGAGGACAGGGGGCGGTCAACACCGGGGAGCTGTTTTTT; CDR3aa: CASRGQGAVNTGELFF
v_gene: TRBV5-1; len: 16; d_gene: -; j_gene: TRBJ1-3; abundance: -; CDR3nt: TGCGCCAGCAGCTTGGGGGGGACTGGTGCTGGAAACACCATATATTTT; CDR3aa: CASSLGGTGAGNTIYF
v_gene: TRBV18; len: 16; d_gene: TRBD1; j_gene: TRBJ2-4; abundance: -; CDR3nt: TGTGCCAGCTCACCGCGGGACAGGGTAGCCAAAAACATTCAGTACTTC; CDR3aa: CASSPRDRVAKNIQYF
v_gene: TRBV2; len: 16; d_gene: TRBD2; j_gene: TRBJ2-3; abundance: -; CDR3nt: TGTGCTCATCCGGTTGAGGCGGGAGCGCCCTTGGATACGCAGTATTTT; CDR3aa: CAHPVEAGAPLDTQYF
v_gene: TRBV6-4; len: 13; d_gene: -; j_gene: TRBJ2-1; abundance: -; CDR3nt: TGTGCCAGCAGTGCGGAGCTCAACAATGAGCAGTTCTTC; CDR3aa: CASSAELNNEQFF
v_gene: TRBV28; len: 18; d_gene: TRBD1; j_gene: TRBJ2-1; abundance: -; CDR3nt: TGTGCCAGCAGTTTAGCAGGTCGGGTAGGGGGCGCGGGTAATGAGCAGTTCTTC; CDR3aa: CASSLAGRVGGAGNEQFF